This record looks at one T cell receptor (beta chain) sequence and its context. Its antigen is not known. Method: immunoSEQ multiplex PCR; TCRdb's copy keeps in-frame clones and lacks some. In the table there are some 70,000 clones, around nine tenths of which are singletons. These data originate in a study of T cell clones after liver transplantation. Study-level results: The donor-reactive repertoire was only partly measurable in two subjects, lacking donor cells.

Trimming cost V 5 bases and J 5 bases, with 10 bases left between them. The CDR3 totals 13 residues. Germline CDR1 is LNHDA and CDR2 is SQIVND (reference sequence). The chain recombines TRBV19 with TRBJ1-5; D is perhaps TRBD1 (5 bases). This TCR was sampled from a human donor who received a liver transplant. Sequencing used CD4+ T cells from blood, obtained before liver transplant. CDR3 nucleotide sequence: TGTGCCAGTAGTGGGACTCTTTATCAGCCCCAGCATTTT. Its protein product is CASSGTLYQPQHF. Full variable domain (remainder filled in from reference TRBV19 and TRBJ1-5): DGGITQSPKYLFRKEGQNVTLSCEQNLNHDAMYWYRQDPGQGLRLIYYSQIVNDFQKGDIAEGYSVSREKKESFPLTVTSAQKNPTAFYLCASSGTLYQPQHFGDGTRLSIL.